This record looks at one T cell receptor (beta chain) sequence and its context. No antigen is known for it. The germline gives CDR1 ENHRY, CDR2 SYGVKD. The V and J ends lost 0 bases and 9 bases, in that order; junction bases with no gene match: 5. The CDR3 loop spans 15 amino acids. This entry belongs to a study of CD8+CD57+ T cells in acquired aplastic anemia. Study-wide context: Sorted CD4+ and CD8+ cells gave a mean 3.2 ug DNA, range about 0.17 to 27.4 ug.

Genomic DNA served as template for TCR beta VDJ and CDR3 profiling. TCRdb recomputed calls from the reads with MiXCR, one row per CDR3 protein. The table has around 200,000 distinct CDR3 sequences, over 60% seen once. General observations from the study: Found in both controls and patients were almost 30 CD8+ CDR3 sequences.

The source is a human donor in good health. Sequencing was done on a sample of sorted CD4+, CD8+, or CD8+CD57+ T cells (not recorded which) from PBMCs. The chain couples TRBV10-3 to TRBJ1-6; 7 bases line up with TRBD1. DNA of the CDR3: TGTGCCATCAGTGAGTCGTCCAGGGGGGTTTCACCCCTCCACTTT. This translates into CAISESSRGVSPLHF.